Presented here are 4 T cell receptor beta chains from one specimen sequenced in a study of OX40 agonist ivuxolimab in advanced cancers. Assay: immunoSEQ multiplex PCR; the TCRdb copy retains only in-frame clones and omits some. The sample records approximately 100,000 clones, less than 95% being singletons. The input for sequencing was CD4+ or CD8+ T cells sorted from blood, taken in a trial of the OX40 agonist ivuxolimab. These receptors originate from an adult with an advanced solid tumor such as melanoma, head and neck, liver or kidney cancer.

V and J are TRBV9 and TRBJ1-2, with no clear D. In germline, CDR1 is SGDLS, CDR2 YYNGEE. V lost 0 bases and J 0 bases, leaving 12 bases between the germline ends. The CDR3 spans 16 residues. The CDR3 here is CASSVAQTPANYGYTF. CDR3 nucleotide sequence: TGTGCCAGCAGCGTAGCGCAGACACCAGCTAACTATGGCTACACCTTC. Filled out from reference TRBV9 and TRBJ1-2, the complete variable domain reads DSGVTQTPKHLITATGQRVTLRCSPRSGDLSVYWYQQSLDQGLQFLIQYYNGEERAKGNILERFSAQQFPDLHSELNLSSLELGDSALYFCASSVAQTPANYGYTFGSGTRLTVV.

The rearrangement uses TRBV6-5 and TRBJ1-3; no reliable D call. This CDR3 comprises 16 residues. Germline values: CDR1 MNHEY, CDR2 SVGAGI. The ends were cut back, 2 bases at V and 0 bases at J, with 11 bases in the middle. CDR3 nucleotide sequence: TGTGCCAGCAGTTACATAGCCTCCGACTCTGGAAACACCATATATTTT. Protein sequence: CASSYIASDSGNTIYF.

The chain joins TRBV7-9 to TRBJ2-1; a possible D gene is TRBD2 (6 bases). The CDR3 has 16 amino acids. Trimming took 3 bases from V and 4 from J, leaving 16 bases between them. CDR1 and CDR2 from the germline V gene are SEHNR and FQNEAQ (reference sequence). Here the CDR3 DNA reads TGTGCCAGCAGCTTTTATGGGACGGGACTTTACAATGAGCAGTTCTTC. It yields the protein CASSFYGTGLYNEQFF.

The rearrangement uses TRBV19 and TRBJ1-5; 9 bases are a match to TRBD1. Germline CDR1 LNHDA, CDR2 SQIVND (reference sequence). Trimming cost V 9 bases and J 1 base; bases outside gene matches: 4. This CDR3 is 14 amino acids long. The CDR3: CASRDRDSNQPQHF. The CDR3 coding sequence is TGTGCCAGCAGGGACAGGGACAGCAATCAGCCCCAGCATTTT.